Listed below are T cell receptor beta chains from one sample, sequenced in a study of shared clonotypes between healthy human individuals. Libraries were prepared by immunoSEQ multiplex PCR; TCRdb keeps only in-frame clonotypes and omits some of them. The table has around 1,900,000 clones, about 93% seen once. Sequenced material: naive CD8+ T cells from PBMCs. Receptors originate from a man aged 18 to 29 in good health. Some clones in this sample may be carry-over from other donors' samples. CDR3s include the opening cysteine and the closing phenylalanine or tryptophan. Fields, in order: J gene, V gene, clone size, D gene, CDR3 protein, CDR3 DNA. The D gene is left open where the match is weak. Clone size is shown for a subset of rows, as once, few, many or a class of expanded clone.

TRBJ1-2 | TRBV4-2 | - | TRBD1 | CASSQEGQGRGGYTF | TGTGCCAGCAGCCAAGAGGGACAGGGACGTGGTGGCTACACCTTC
TRBJ2-5 | TRBV7-6 | - | - | CASSLRTVETQYF | TGTGCCAGCAGCTTAAGGACGGTAGAGACCCAGTACTTC
TRBJ2-7 | TRBV18 | - | - | CASSRGGDPWEQYF | TGTGCCAGCTCGAGGGGGGGAGATCCTTGGGAGCAGTACTTC
TRBJ1-1 | TRBV4-1 | - | - | CASSQRGPMNTEAFF | TGCGCCAGCAGCCAGCGGGGGCCCATGAACACTGAAGCTTTCTTT
TRBJ1-2 | TRBV19 | - | - | CASSIGRPGAGYGYTF | TGTGCCAGTAGTATAGGTCGTCCAGGGGCGGGCTATGGCTACACCTTC
TRBJ1-4 | TRBV19 | - | - | CASKRGGTNEKLFF | TGTGCCAGTAAAAGGGGGGGAACTAATGAAAAACTGTTTTTT
TRBJ2-1 | TRBV30 | - | - | CAWSVLWSTGVSDNEQFF | TGTGCCTGGAGTGTACTCTGGAGTACGGGAGTCTCGGATAATGAGCAGTTCTTC
TRBJ2-1 | TRBV4-2 | - | TRBD2 | CASSRNLGLAGNDEQFF | TGTGCCAGCAGCCGCAACTTGGGACTAGCGGGAAATGATGAGCAGTTCTTC
TRBJ2-3 | TRBV7-5 | - | - | CVRSWGTSGSTDTQYF | TGTGTCAGAAGCTGGGGGACTAGCGGTAGCACAGATACGCAGTATTTT
TRBJ1-1 | TRBV7-3 | - | - | CASSSREGSAEAFF | TGTGCCAGCAGCTCCAGGGAGGGGAGCGCTGAAGCTTTCTTT
TRBJ1-5 | TRBV4-1 | - | - | CASSPDNGGSNQPQHF | TGCGCCAGCAGCCCCGATAATGGGGGTTCTAATCAGCCCCAGCATTTT
TRBJ2-7 | TRBV15 | - | - | CATSTFGRYEQYF | TGTGCCACCAGCACCTTTGGGAGGTACGAGCAGTACTTC
TRBJ2-1 | TRBV5-4 | - | - | CASTHGLKNNEQFF | TGTGCCAGCACCCACGGCCTGAAAAACAATGAGCAGTTCTTC
TRBJ2-1 | TRBV28 | - | - | CASSIINEQFF | TGTGCCAGCAGTATTATAAATGAGCAGTTCTTC
TRBJ1-5 | TRBV7-8 | - | - | CASSLTQISNQPQHF | TGTGCCAGCAGCTTAACACAGATTAGCAATCAGCCCCAGCATTTT
TRBJ1-1 | TRBV27 | - | TRBD1 | CASTRQGVGTEAFF | TGTGCCAGCACGAGACAGGGGGTCGGCACTGAAGCTTTCTTT
TRBJ2-1 | TRBV11-2 | - | TRBD2 | CASSSRLAGSYNEQFF | TGTGCCAGCAGCTCGAGACTAGCAGGCTCCTACAATGAGCAGTTCTTC
TRBJ1-1 | TRBV30 | few | - | CAWSKGTEAFF | TGTGCCTGGAGTAAGGGAACTGAAGCTTTCTTT
TRBJ2-5 | TRBV2 | - | - | CASLSGTYQETQYF | TGTGCCAGCCTTAGCGGAACTTACCAAGAGACCCAGTACTTC
TRBJ2-2 | TRBV9 | - | - | CASSVEAGPLNTGELFF | TGTGCCAGCAGCGTAGAGGCAGGGCCCTTAAACACCGGGGAGCTGTTTTTT